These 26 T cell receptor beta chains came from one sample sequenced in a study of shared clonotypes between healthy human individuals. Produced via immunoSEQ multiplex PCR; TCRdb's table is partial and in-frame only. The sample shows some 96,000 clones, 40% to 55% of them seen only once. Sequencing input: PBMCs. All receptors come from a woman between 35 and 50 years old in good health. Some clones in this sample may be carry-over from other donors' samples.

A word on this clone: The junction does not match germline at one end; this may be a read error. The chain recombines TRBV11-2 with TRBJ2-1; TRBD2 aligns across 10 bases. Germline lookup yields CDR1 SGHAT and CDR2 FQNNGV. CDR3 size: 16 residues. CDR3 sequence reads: CDSSLLAGLSYNEQFF. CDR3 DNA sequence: TGTGACAGCAGCTTACTAGCGGGGCTCTCCTACAATGAGCAGTTCTTC.

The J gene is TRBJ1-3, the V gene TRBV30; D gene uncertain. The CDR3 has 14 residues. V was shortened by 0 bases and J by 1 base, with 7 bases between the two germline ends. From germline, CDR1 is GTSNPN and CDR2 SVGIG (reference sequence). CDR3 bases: TGTGCCTGGAGTGTAGGGTCATCTGGAAACACCATATATTTT. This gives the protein CAWSVGSSGNTIYF.

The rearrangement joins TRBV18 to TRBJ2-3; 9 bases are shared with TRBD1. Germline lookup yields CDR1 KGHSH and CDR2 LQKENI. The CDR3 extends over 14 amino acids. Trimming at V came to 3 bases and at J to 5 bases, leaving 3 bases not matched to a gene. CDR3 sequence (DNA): TGTGCCAGCTCACCGGGACAGGGAAGAGATACGCAGTATTTT. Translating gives CASSPGQGRDTQYF.

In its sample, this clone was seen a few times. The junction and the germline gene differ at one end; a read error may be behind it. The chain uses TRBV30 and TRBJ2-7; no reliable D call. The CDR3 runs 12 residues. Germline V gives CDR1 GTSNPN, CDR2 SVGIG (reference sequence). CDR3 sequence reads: CAWSPQSCEQYF. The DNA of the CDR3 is TGTGCCTGGAGCCCTCAATCCTGCGAGCAGTACTTC. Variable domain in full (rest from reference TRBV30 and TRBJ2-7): SQTIHQWPATLVQPVGSPLSLECTVEGTSNPNLYWYRQAAGRGLQLLFYSVGIGQISSEVPQNLSASRPQDRQFILSSKKLLLSDSGFYLCAWSPQSCEQYFGPGTRLTVT.

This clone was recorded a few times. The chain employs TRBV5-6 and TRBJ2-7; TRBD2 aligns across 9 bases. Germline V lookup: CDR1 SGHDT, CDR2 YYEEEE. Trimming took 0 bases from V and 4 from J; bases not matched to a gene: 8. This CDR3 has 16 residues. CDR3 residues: CASSLAGTSNSYEQYF. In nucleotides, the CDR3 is TGTGCCAGCAGCTTGGCCGGGACTAGCAATAGTTACGAGCAGTACTTC.

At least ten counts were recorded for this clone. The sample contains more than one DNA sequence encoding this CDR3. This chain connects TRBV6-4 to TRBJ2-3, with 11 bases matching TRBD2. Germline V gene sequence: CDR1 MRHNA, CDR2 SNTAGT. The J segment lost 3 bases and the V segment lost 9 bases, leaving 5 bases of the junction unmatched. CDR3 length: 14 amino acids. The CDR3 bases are TGTGCCAGTTCACTAGCGGGAGAAACAGATACGCAGTATTTT. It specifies CASSLAGETDTQYF.

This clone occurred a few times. The CDR3 is CASALTGTNYGYTF. The CDR3 DNA sequence: TGTGCCAGCGCCCTGACAGGGACAAACTATGGCTACACCTTC. The chain recombines TRBV6-6 with TRBJ1-2, with 7 bases identical to TRBD1. V shed 8 bases and J 2 bases; nucleotides not matched to a gene: 8. The V gene's germline CDR1 is MNHNY and CDR2 SVGAGI (reference sequence). The CDR3 spans 14 residues.

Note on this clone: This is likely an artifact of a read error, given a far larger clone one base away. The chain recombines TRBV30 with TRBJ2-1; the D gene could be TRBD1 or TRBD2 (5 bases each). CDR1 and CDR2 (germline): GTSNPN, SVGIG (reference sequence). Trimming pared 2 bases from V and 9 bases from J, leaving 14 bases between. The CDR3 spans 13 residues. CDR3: CAWSTWGGLEQFF. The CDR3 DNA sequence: TGTGCCTGGAGTACTTGGGGCGGGCTTGAGCAGTTCTTC.

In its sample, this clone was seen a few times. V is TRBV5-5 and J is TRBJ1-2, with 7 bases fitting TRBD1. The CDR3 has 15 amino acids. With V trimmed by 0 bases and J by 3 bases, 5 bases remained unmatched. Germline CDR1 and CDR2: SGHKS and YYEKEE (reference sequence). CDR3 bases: TGTGCCAGCAGCTTGGGACAGGGCCAACACTATGGCTACACCTTC. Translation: CASSLGQGQHYGYTF.

CDR3 sequence (DNA): TGTGCCAGTCGGGACGTGGCCTACGAGCAGTACTTC. Residues: CASRDVAYEQYF. The chain employs TRBV2 and TRBJ2-7; D is possibly TRBD1 or TRBD2 (5 bases each). Trimming shortened V by 9 bases and J by 2 bases, and 11 bases separated the two germline ends. The germline V gene has CDR1 SNHLY and CDR2 FYNNEI. CDR3 size: 12 residues.

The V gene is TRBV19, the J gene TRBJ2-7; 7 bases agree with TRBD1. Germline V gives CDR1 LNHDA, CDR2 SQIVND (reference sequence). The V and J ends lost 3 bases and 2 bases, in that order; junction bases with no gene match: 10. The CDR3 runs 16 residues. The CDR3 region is CASSMRQGRAPYEQYF. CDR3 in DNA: TGTGCCAGTAGTATGAGACAGGGCCGCGCCCCCTACGAGCAGTACTTC. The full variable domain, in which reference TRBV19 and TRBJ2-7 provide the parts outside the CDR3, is DGGITQSPKYLFRKEGQNVTLSCEQNLNHDAMYWYRQDPGQGLRLIYYSQIVNDFQKGDIAEGYSVSREKKESFPLTVTSAQKNPTAFYLCASSMRQGRAPYEQYFGPGTRLTVT.

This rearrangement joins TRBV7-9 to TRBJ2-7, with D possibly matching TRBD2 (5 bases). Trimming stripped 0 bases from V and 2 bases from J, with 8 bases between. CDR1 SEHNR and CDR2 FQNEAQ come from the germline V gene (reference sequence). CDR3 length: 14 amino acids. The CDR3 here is CASSLAGGTYEQYF. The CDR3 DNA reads TGTGCCAGCAGCTTAGCAGGAGGCACCTACGAGCAGTACTTC.

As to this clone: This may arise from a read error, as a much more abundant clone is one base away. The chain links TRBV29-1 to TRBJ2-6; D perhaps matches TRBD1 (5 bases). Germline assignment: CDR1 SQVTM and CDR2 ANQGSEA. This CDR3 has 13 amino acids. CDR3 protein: CSVDGSGADVLTF. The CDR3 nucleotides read TGCAGCGTTGATGGCTCTGGGGCCGACGTCCTGACTTTC.

The CDR3 DNA sequence: TGTGCCAGCAGCAATCCTCCGACAGATCTGAACACTGAAGCTTTCTTT. Translation: CASSNPPTDLNTEAFF. The chain employs TRBV7-2 and TRBJ1-1; D is perhaps TRBD1 (5 bases). This CDR3 is built from 16 residues. Germline-derived CDR1 and CDR2 are SGHTA and FQGNSA. V shed 5 bases and J shed 0 bases, with 16 bases lying between them. Drawing the rest from reference TRBV7-2 and TRBJ1-1, the complete variable domain is GAGVSQSPSNKVTEKGKDVELRCDPISGHTALYWYRQSLGQGLEFLIYFQGNSAPDKSGLPSDRFSAERTGGSVSTLTIQRTQQEDSAVYLCASSNPPTDLNTEAFFGQGTRLTVV.

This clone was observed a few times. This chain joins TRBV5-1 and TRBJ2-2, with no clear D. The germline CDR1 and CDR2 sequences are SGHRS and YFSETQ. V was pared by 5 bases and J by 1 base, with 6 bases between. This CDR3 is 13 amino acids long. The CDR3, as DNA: TGCGCCAGCAGGTCTGAGAACACCGGGGAGCTGTTTTTT. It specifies CASRSENTGELFF.

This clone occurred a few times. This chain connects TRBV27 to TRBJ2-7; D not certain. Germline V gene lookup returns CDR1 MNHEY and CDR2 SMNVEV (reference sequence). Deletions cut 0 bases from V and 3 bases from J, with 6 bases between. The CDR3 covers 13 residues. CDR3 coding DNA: TGTGCCAGCAGTTTATCAAGAAACTACGAGCAGTACTTC. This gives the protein CASSLSRNYEQYF.

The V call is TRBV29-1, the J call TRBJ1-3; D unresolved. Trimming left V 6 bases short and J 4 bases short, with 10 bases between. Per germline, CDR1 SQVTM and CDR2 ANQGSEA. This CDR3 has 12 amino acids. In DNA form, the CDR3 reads TGCAGCGTCGCCGTCGTGGGAAACACCATATATTTT. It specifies CSVAVVGNTIYF.

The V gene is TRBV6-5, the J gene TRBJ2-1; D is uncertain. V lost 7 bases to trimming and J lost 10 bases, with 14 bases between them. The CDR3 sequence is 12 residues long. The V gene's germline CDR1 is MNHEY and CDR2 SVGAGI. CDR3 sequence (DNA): TGTGCCAGCACCGACTCGTATGGGGAGCAGTTCTTC. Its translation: CASTDSYGEQFF.

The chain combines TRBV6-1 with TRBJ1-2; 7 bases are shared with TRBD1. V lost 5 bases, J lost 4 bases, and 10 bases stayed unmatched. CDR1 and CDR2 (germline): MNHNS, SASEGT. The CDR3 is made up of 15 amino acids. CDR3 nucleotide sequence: TGTGCCAGCAGTCCCGGACAGGATCGAGCCTATGGCTACACCTTC. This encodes CASSPGQDRAYGYTF.

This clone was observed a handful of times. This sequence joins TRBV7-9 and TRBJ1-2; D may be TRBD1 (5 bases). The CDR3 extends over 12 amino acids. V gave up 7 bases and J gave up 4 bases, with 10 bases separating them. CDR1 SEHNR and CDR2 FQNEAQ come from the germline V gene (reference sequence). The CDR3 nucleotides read TGTGCCAGCACTGGGCAGGGCTATGGCTACACCTTC. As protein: CASTGQGYGYTF.

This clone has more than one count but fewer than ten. The CDR3 DNA reads TGTGCCTGGAGCTTAGGACGGTATGGCTACACCTTC. The encoded protein is CAWSLGRYGYTF. The chain links TRBV30 to TRBJ1-2; unclear D gene. The germline V gene encodes CDR1 GTSNPN and CDR2 SVGIG (reference sequence). The CDR3 is 12 amino acids. Trimming pared 3 bases from V and 5 bases from J, leaving 10 bases between.

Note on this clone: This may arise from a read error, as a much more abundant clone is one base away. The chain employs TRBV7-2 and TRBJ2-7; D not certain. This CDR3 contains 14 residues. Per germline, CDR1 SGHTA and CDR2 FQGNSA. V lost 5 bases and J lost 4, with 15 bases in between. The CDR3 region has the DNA TGTGCCAGCAGCCCGGGCGGAGTTGGGTACGAGCAGTACTTC. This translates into CASSPGGVGYEQYF.

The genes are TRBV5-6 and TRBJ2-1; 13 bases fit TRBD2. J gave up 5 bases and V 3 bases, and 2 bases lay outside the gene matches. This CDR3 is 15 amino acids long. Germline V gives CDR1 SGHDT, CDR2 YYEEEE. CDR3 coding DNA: TGTGCCAGCAGCTCGGGACTAGCGGGGCACAATGAGCAGTTCTTC. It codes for CASSSGLAGHNEQFF.

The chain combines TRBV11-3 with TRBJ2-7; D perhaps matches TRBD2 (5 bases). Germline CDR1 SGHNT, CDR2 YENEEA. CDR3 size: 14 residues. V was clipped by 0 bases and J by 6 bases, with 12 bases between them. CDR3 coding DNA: TGTGCCAGCAGCTTAGAGTCGACTACCGGCGAGCAGTACTTC. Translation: CASSLESTTGEQYF.

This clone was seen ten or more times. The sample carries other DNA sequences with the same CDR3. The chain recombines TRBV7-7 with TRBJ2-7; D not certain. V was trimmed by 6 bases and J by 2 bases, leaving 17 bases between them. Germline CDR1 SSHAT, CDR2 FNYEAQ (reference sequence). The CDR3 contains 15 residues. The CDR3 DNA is TGTGCCAGCAGTTTCCTCCGCTACTCACCCTACGAGCAGTACTTC. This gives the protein CASSFLRYSPYEQYF.

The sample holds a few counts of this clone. CDR3 bases: TGTGCCAGCAGTGAACATTCCGCCGCGGCGGATTCACCCCTCCACTTT. Translating gives CASSEHSAAADSPLHF. The chain employs TRBV6-1 and TRBJ1-6; the D is unclear. Per germline, CDR1 MNHNS and CDR2 SASEGT. The CDR3 has 16 amino acids. The V and J ends lost 2 bases and 8 bases respectively, with 16 bases between them.